A single sample is the source of the 13 T cell receptor beta chains below, sequenced in a study of blood T cell repertoires in COVID-19. The protocol was immunoSEQ multiplex PCR, while the TCRdb copy is restricted to in-frame clones and leaves out a portion. The table includes about 240,000 clones, 82% detected once. The sequenced sample was peripheral blood. The receptors here all came from a young woman with acute or convalescent COVID-19.

The V call is TRBV5-1, the J call TRBJ2-2; possible D gene TRBD2, 6 bases. With 8 bases removed from V and 2 bases from J, the gap between germline ends came to 13 bases. Germline loops: CDR1 SGHRS, CDR2 YFSETQ. The CDR3 runs to 14 residues. CDR3 coding DNA: TGCGCCAGTCATCGGGGGACCAACACCGGGGAGCTGTTTTTT. This sequence encodes CASHRGTNTGELFF. Together with reference TRBV5-1 and TRBJ2-2, the CDR3 gives the full variable domain: KAGVTQTPRYLIKTRGQQVTLSCSPISGHRSVSWYQQTPGQGLQFLFEYFSETQRNKGNFPGRFSGRQFSNSRSEMNVSTLELGDSALYLCASHRGTNTGELFFGEGSRLTVL.

This clone has only one observation. V gene TRBV4-3 combines with J gene TRBJ1-1, with D perhaps TRBD1 (5 bases). CDR1 and CDR2 (germline): LGHNA, YSLEER. V gave up 1 base and J gave up 11 bases, with 20 bases separating them. The CDR3 is 15 residues long. CDR3 in amino acids: CASSQVGGRPGVAFF. In DNA, the CDR3 is TGCGCCAGCAGCCAAGTGGGAGGGAGGCCGGGGGTGGCTTTCTTT.

The rearrangement joins TRBV19 to TRBJ2-5; D remains ambiguous. Germline CDR1 and CDR2: LNHDA and SQIVND (reference sequence). The CDR3 has 14 residues. Trimming removed 4 bases at V and 4 bases at J, with 13 bases between. DNA of the CDR3: TGTGCCAGTAGTACCCCGGGTAGCCGAGAGACCCAGTACTTC. Translated: CASSTPGSRETQYF.

V is TRBV14 and J is TRBJ2-2; 8 bases match TRBD2. J lost 7 bases, V lost 0 bases, and 4 bases had no gene match. The CDR3 covers 15 residues. Germline CDR1 is SGHDN and CDR2 is FVKESK. CDR3: CASSQDRGGSGELFF. In DNA, the CDR3 is TGTGCCAGCAGCCAAGACCGGGGGGGCAGCGGGGAGCTGTTTTTT.

This clone appeared a few times. The chain employs TRBV19 and TRBJ2-5; 7 bases match TRBD2. Germline CDR1 LNHDA, CDR2 SQIVND (reference sequence). The CDR3 runs 15 residues. After removal of 5 bases from V and 2 bases from J, the junction contained 8 bases not matched to a gene. The CDR3 DNA reads as TGTGCCAGTAGTTGGGCCCTAGCGGTTCAAGAGACCCAGTACTTC. As protein: CASSWALAVQETQYF. Together with reference TRBV19 and TRBJ2-5, the CDR3 gives the full variable domain: DGGITQSPKYLFRKEGQNVTLSCEQNLNHDAMYWYRQDPGQGLRLIYYSQIVNDFQKGDIAEGYSVSREKKESFPLTVTSAQKNPTAFYLCASSWALAVQETQYFGPGTRLLVL.

This clone was seen a single time. This chain uses TRBV5-1 with TRBJ2-7; D may be TRBD2 (6 bases). This CDR3 region has 18 residues. Trimming left V 2 bases short and J 2 bases short, with 23 bases between. The germline V gene has CDR1 SGHRS and CDR2 YFSETQ. The CDR3 DNA sequence: TGCGCCAGCAGCTTCAGGTTTTTTTTCGGGAGAGGGACCTACGAGCAGTACTTC. Residues: CASSFRFFFGRGTYEQYF.

The chain has TRBV28 and TRBJ2-4; possibly TRBD1 for D (6 bases). There are 15 residues in the CDR3. The germline V gene encodes CDR1 MDHEN and CDR2 SYDVKM. Trimming cost V 5 bases and J 4 bases, with 15 bases left between them. The CDR3 DNA sequence: TGTGCCAGCAGTATACATCGAACAGGGAAAAACATTCAGTACTTC. Its protein product is CASSIHRTGKNIQYF.

In the case of this clone: This CDR3 is also generated by other DNA sequences in the sample. The J gene is TRBJ2-7, the V gene TRBV7-2; 8 nucleotides agree with TRBD2. The CDR3 is 14 amino acids. The germline CDR1 and CDR2 sequences are SGHTA and FQGNSA. J was trimmed by 4 bases and V by 5 bases; bases with no gene match: 7. DNA of the CDR3: TGTGCCAGCAGCCCGACCGGGACTAGTTACGAGCAGTACTTC. Its translation is CASSPTGTSYEQYF.

As DNA, the CDR3 is TGTGCCAGCAGTTCGGGCGGGGGCTTGGGCTATGGCTACACCTTC. It encodes CASSSGGGLGYGYTF. This sequence joins TRBV28 and TRBJ1-2; D may be TRBD1 (6 bases). Germline CDR1 and CDR2: MDHEN and SYDVKM. V was trimmed by 4 bases and J by 4 bases, leaving 16 bases between them. This CDR3 is 15 amino acids long.

This chain links TRBV6-5 with TRBJ1-5; D remains unclear. Germline V lookup: CDR1 MNHEY, CDR2 SVGAGI. The CDR3 has 14 amino acids. Deletions cut 0 bases from V and 5 bases from J, with 8 bases between. CDR3 protein: CASSYSAEYQPQHF. For the CDR3, the DNA is TGTGCCAGCAGTTACTCGGCAGAATATCAGCCCCAGCATTTT.

The genes are TRBV30 and TRBJ1-3; 8 bases agree with TRBD1. This CDR3 region has 16 residues. CDR1 and CDR2 from the germline V gene are GTSNPN and SVGIG (reference sequence). V was pared by 0 bases and J by 4 bases, with 8 bases of the junction left unmatched. The CDR3 loop reads CAWSVLSGGLGNTIYF. The CDR3 DNA follows: TGTGCCTGGAGTGTACTTTCAGGGGGCTTAGGAAACACCATATATTTT.

CDR3 nucleotides: TGTGCCAGCAGCTTCAAGTCGGCTAGCGGGGCCTACGAGCAGTACTTC. It yields the protein CASSFKSASGAYEQYF. The chain uses TRBV5-6 and TRBJ2-7; 9 bases line up with TRBD2. The germline V gene encodes CDR1 SGHDT and CDR2 YYEEEE. The V segment lost 2 bases and the J segment 2 bases; nucleotides outside the gene matches: 8. The CDR3 consists of 16 residues.

The chain is built from TRBV7-2 and TRBJ1-5, with unresolved D. This CDR3 spans 13 amino acids. Germline V lookup: CDR1 SGHTA, CDR2 FQGNSA. V was cut by 5 bases and J by 5 bases, with 10 bases left in between. CDR3 sequence reads: CASSPRGDQPQHF. The CDR3 nucleotides read TGTGCCAGCAGCCCACGGGGAGATCAGCCCCAGCATTTT.